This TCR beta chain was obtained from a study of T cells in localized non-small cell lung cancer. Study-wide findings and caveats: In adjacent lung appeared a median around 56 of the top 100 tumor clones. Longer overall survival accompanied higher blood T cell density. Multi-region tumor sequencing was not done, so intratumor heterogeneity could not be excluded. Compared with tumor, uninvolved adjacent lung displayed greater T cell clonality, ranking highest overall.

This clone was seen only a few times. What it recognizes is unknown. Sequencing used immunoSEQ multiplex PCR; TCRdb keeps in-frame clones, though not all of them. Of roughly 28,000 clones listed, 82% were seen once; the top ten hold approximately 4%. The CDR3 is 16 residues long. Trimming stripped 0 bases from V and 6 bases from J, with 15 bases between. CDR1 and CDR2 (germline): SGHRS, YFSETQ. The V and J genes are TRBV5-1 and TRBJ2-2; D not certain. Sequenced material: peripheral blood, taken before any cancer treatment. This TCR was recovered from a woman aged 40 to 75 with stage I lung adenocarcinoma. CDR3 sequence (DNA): TGCGCCAGCAGCTTGGATCGGTCATTCAGTGCCGGGGAGCTGTTTTTT. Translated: CASSLDRSFSAGELFF.